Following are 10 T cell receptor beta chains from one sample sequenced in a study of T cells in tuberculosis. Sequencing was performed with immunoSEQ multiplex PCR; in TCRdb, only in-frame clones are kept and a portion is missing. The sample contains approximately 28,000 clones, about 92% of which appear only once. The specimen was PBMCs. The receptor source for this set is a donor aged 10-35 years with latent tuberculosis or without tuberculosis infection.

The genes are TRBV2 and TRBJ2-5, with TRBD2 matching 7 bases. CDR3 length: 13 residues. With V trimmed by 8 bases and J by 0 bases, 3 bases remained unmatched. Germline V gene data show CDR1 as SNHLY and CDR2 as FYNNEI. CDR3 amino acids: CASLGGYQETQYF. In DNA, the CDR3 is TGTGCCAGCCTGGGGGGGTACCAAGAGACCCAGTACTTC.

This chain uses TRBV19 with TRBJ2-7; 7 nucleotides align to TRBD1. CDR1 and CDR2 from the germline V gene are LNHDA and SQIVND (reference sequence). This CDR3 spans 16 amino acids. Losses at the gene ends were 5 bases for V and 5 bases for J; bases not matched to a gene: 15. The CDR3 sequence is CASSHIGGARSNEQYF. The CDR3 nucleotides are TGTGCCAGTAGTCATATAGGGGGCGCAAGGAGCAACGAGCAGTACTTC.

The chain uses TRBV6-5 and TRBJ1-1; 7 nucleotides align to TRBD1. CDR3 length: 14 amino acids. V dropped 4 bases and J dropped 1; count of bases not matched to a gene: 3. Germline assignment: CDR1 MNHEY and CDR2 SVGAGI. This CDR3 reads CASSWHRGNTEAFF. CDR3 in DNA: TGTGCCAGCAGTTGGCACAGGGGGAACACTGAAGCTTTCTTT.

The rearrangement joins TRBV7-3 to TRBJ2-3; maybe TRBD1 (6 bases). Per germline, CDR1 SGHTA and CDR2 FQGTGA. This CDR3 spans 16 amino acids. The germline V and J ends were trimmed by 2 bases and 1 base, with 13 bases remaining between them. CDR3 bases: TGTGCCAGCAGCTTAGGGCCCAGGGGCCGCACAGATACGCAGTATTTT. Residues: CASSLGPRGRTDTQYF. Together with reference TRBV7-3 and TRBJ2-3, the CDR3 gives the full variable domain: GAGVSQTPSNKVTEKGKYVELRCDPISGHTALYWYRQSLGQGPEFLIYFQGTGAADDSGLPNDRFFAVRPEGSVSTLKIQRTERGDSAVYLCASSLGPRGRTDTQYFGPGTRLTVL.

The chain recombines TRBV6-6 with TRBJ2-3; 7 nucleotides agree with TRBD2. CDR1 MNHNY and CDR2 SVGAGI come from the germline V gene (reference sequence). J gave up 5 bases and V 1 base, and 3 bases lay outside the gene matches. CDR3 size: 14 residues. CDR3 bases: TGTGCCAGCAGTTACTGGCGGGGGAAAGATACGCAGTATTTT. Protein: CASSYWRGKDTQYF.

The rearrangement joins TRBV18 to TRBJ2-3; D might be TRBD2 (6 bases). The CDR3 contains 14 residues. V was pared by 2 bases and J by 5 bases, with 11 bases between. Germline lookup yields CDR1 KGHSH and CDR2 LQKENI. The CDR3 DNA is TGTGCCAGCTCACCATTGGGGGGAGAAGATACGCAGTATTTT. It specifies CASSPLGGEDTQYF.

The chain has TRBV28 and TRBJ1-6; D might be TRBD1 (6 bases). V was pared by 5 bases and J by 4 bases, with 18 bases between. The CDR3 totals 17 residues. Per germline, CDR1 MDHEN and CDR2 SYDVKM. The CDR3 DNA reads TGTGCCAGCAGTCCCGGAGGCAGGGGTTCGTATAATTCACCCCTCCACTTT. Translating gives CASSPGGRGSYNSPLHF.

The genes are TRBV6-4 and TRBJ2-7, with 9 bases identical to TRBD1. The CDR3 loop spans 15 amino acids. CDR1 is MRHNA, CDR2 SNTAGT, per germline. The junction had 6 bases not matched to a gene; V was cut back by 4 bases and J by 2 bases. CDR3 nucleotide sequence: TGTGCCAGCAGTGCGGAGGACAGGGGCCCCTACGAGCAGTACTTC. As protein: CASSAEDRGPYEQYF.

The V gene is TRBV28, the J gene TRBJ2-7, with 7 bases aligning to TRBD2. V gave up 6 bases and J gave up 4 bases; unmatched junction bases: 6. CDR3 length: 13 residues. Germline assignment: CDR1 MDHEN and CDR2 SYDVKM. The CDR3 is CASRPPGGYEQYF. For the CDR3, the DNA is TGTGCCAGCAGACCGCCCGGGGGGTACGAGCAGTACTTC.

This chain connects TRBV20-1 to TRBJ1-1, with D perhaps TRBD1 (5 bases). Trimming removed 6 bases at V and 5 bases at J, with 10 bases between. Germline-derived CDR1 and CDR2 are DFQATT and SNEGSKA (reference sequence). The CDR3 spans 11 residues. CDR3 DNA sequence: TGCAGTGCATCAGGGAAAACTGAAGCTTTCTTT. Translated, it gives CSASGKTEAFF.